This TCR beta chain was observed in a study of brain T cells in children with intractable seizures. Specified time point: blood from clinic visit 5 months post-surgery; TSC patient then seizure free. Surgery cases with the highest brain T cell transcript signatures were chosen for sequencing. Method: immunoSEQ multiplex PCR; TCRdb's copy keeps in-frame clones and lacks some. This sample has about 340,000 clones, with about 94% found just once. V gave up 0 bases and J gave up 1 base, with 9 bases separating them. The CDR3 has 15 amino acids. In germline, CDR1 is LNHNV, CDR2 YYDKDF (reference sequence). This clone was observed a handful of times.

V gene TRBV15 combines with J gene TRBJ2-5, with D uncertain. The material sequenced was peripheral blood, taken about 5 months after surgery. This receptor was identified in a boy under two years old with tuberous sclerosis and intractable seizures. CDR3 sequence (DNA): TGTGCCACCAGCAGAGATCTCGCACCCCAAGAGACCCAGTACTTC. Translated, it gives CATSRDLAPQETQYF. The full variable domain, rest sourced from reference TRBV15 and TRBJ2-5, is DAMVIQNPRYQVTQFGKPVTLSCSQTLNHNVMYWYQQKSSQAPKLLFHYYDKDFNNEADTPDNFQSRRPNTSFCFLDIRSPGLGDTAMYLCATSRDLAPQETQYFGPGTRLLVL.